This record concerns one T cell receptor beta chain sequence. This clonotype appeared many times. Its target antigen remains unknown. No qualities accompany the bases; no much larger clone lies one base away. Trimmed from V: 4 bases; trimmed from J: 6 bases; junction bases lacking a gene match: 9. The germline V gene provides CDR1 SGHTA and CDR2 FQGNSA. The CDR3 runs 15 amino acids, cysteine and phenylalanine included. Of all the DNA, just the CDR3 is kept, 45 bases in frame from base 1. All donors were healthy Caucasians. The twin cohort consisted of three pairs of female monozygotic twins, all aged 18 to 29 years. Peripheral blood mononuclear cells were the source from which RNA for the TCR libraries was isolated. These data originate in a study of identical twins (dated by TCRdb to the mid-2010s). Regarding the complete study: To test whether fetal clonotypes persist, the study used deep sequencing on TCR alpha and beta repertoires from monozygotic twins, unrelated adults of various ages, and cord blood. Replicate twin experiments were performed at different times using different library preparation protocols to rule out contamination. The paper as a whole reports these results and caveats: Excess twin sharing in beta out-of-frame sequences was weaker because fewer shared sequences lowered the signal-to-noise ratio. Abundant cord blood beta clonotypes had fewer insertions, young adult naive repertoires showed a similar but weaker trend, and memory repertoires showed no such trend. In monozygotic twins, recombination models systematically underestimated out-of-frame TCR alpha sharing, but the models matched the sharing seen between unrelated individuals. Invariant T cells such as MAIT and iNKT could partly confound zero-insertion analyses, although diverse VJ usage argued against such confounding for most clonotypes. Because the same donors could not be followed over many years, the conclusions relied on cross-sectional statistical analysis. Compared with coincidental sharing between unrelated individuals, an excess of low generation-probability sequences was observed among out-of-frame TCR alpha sequences shared between twins.

The library was produced with 5' RACE. Sequencer: Illumina HiSeq 2000. Template switching added a universal primer binding site, and the final cDNA carried a unique molecular identifier that allowed TCR cDNA molecules to be counted accurately. Specific primers in the conserved constant-segment region were used to synthesize first-strand cDNA for TCR alpha and beta chains. To control for contamination, every cDNA library carried two barcodes: a SMART-Mk sample barcode plus Illumina barcodes. TruSeq adapter sequences and Illumina sample barcodes were added in two successive PCR steps. The TCR alpha and beta cDNA libraries were sequenced on the Illumina HiSeq platform using custom primers. Processing in the source paper ran as follows. MiGEC was used to process raw reads and extract unique molecular identifiers, and MiXCR was used to find CDR3 positions. For each individual, recombination models were inferred using an EM algorithm with the repgenHMM and IGoR tools. The tcR package in R was used for shared clonotype analysis, with sharing normalized by the product of cloneset sizes. To study raw recombination without the effects of thymic and clonal selection, out-of-frame nonproductive sequences were analyzed. The public sequencing data were trimmed at Q25 with fastp and processed into clonotypes with MiXCR by TCRdb, which kept only in-frame beta chains. When rows share a CDR3 protein, they turn into one entry using the most common DNA and genes. These V and J calls originate from TCRdb's pipeline instead of the authors' own analysis. Counted in this sample were about 690,000 distinct CDR3 sequences; less than 25% of them appeared once. In total, the top ten clones hold more than 4% of the sample.

The same sample was also used in a study of T cells expressing NK-cell markers. The second investigation adds: Three sorted T-cell subsets (CD3+CD56+NKG2C+, CD3+CD56+NKG2C- and CD3+CD56-NKG2C+) from several donors had their TCR beta-chain repertoires profiled. Of the eight sequenced donors, seven were found to be HCMV-seropositive and one was found to be HCMV-seronegative. In several experiments an anti-gammadeltaTCR antibody was added to restrict sorting to alphabetaTCR-expressing T cells. In six donors, the dominant CD3+CD56+NKG2C+ clonotypes ranked among the top 10 CD8+ clonotypes, making up about 1.0-7.5% of CD8+ T cells. Those dominant clonotypes were again the most abundant among CD3+CD56-NKG2C+ cells in a handful of donors, at about 25-65%. Whether the expanded NKG2C-expressing T cell clones were specific for HCMV antigens remained unclear. The eight sequenced donors were randomly selected healthy volunteers, three men and five women. To determine HCMV serostatus, a commercial ELISA kit was used to detect HCMV-specific IgG in serum. Bulk peripheral blood T-cell repertoires were additionally sequenced from unsorted PBMC for a handful of donors. MIGEC was used to demultiplex reads and group reads by UMI, and MiTCR was used to assemble and quantify clonotypes. To exclude erroneous sequences, only TCR cDNA sequences supported by at least two reads were retained. The tcR package was used for downstream repertoire analysis, and clonotypes were matched across fractions by CDR3 nucleotide sequence plus V segment. Antigen specificity was annotated against VDJdb with VDJmatch, allowing one amino acid substitution in CDR3.

The sample was PBMCs. The chain is made from TRBV7-2 and TRBJ2-1; 7 central bases correspond to TRBD1. This clonotype was sampled from a woman aged 18-29 years in good health. The DNA reads as follows: TGTGCCAGCAGCTCTGACAGGGTTAGGGGCAATGAGCAGTTCTTC. It specifies CASSSDRVRGNEQFF.